Listed here are 14 T cell receptor beta chains from one sample, sequenced in a study of beta chain features in type 1 diabetes. As every portion of the isolated RNA was reverse transcribed, the sequencing read expressed TCRB transcripts. Sequencing used immunoSEQ multiplex PCR; TCRdb keeps in-frame clones, though not all of them. In the table there are 400,000 to 600,000 clones, about 29% of which are singletons. Sequenced sample: naive CD4+ T cells from blood. Receptors were obtained from a young man in good health.

This clone was detected a few times. The V gene is TRBV7-2, the J gene TRBJ2-3; D is ambiguous. Germline CDR1 and CDR2: SGHTA and FQGNSA. This CDR3 contains 12 residues. V was clipped by 5 bases and J by 6 bases, with 9 bases between them. The CDR3 coding sequence is TGTGCCAGCAGCCCGCGGCGCGATACGCAGTATTTT. This gives the protein CASSPRRDTQYF.

The sample holds a few counts of this clone. The chain has TRBV7-6 and TRBJ2-5; D unclear. V was cut by 1 base and J by 4 bases, with 4 bases left in between. This CDR3 comprises 12 residues. The germline V gene encodes CDR1 SGHVS and CDR2 FNYEAQ. CDR3 DNA: TGTGCCAGCAGCTTAGAGGTAGAGACCCAGTACTTC. It codes for CASSLEVETQYF.

This clone has a handful of counts. The chain employs TRBV7-2 and TRBJ2-3; a weak D match, TRBD2 (6 bases). Germline CDR1 and CDR2: SGHTA and FQGNSA. V shed 1 base and J shed 7 bases, with 12 bases lying between them. CDR3 length: 14 amino acids. CDR3 sequence: CASSLVSGENTQYF. CDR3 DNA sequence: TGTGCCAGCAGCTTAGTTAGCGGAGAGAATACGCAGTATTTT.

This clone was seen only a few times. V gene TRBV29-1 combines with J gene TRBJ2-5; TRBD1 or TRBD2 may be the D gene (5 bases each). The better agreement between TRBJ2-7 and the DNA end casts doubt on the J call. Germline V gives CDR1 SQVTM, CDR2 ANQGSEA. The CDR3 consists of 13 residues. The CDR3, as DNA: TGCAGCGTTCAGAGGGGCAGGGCGGACGAGCAGTACTTC. Translating gives CSVQRGRADEQYF.

The chain employs TRBV30 and TRBJ1-4; 7 bases are shared with TRBD1. The length of the CDR3 is 15 residues. Trimming took 2 bases from V and 8 from J; bases not matched to a gene: 11. CDR1 GTSNPN and CDR2 SVGIG come from the germline V gene (reference sequence). The CDR3: CAWSRRQGQWEKLFF. The CDR3 coding sequence is TGTGCCTGGAGTCGACGACAGGGACAATGGGAAAAACTGTTTTTT.

CDR3 sequence: CATSSGTSGRPSTDTQYF. Here the CDR3 DNA reads TGTGCCACTAGCTCCGGGACTAGCGGGAGGCCTAGCACAGATACGCAGTATTTT. The V call is TRBV15, the J call TRBJ2-3; 15 bases agree with TRBD2. Trimming took 9 bases from V and 0 from J; bases not matched to a gene: 10. This CDR3 is built from 18 residues. Per the germline V gene, CDR1 is LNHNV and CDR2 is YYDKDF (reference sequence).

CDR3 nucleotide sequence: TGTGCCAGCAGCTTAGATACCTTGGGCTACACCTTC. Protein: CASSLDTLGYTF. This chain uses TRBV7-9 with TRBJ1-2; D is unclear. V shed 1 base and J shed 8 bases, with 8 bases lying between them. Germline CDR1 and CDR2: SEHNR and FQNEAQ (reference sequence). This CDR3 has 12 amino acids. Based on the CDR3 plus reference TRBV7-9 and TRBJ1-2, the full variable domain is DTGVSQNPRHKITKRGQNVTFRCDPISEHNRLYWYRQTLGQGPEFLTYFQNEAQLEKSRLLSDRFSAERPKGSFSTLEIQRTEQGDSAMYLCASSLDTLGYTFGSGTRLTVV.

This clone was counted only a few times. The rearrangement uses TRBV7-2 and TRBJ2-7; D perhaps matches TRBD1 (6 bases). The germline CDR1 and CDR2 sequences are SGHTA and FQGNSA. Trimming stripped 1 base from V and 3 bases from J, with 7 bases between. CDR3 size: 13 residues. CDR3 DNA: TGTGCCAGCAGCTTAGACAGGGTCTACGAGCAGTACTTC. Encoded protein: CASSLDRVYEQYF.

The sample holds a few counts of this clone. The chain joins TRBV29-1 to TRBJ2-3; TRBD2 aligns across 11 bases. CDR3 length: 17 residues. V lost 3 bases and J lost 3; bases outside the gene matches: 11. CDR1 SQVTM and CDR2 ANQGSEA come from the germline V gene. In DNA form, the CDR3 reads TGCAGCGTTGATAGGACTAGCGGGTCCCTGTGGACAGATACGCAGTATTTT. It encodes CSVDRTSGSLWTDTQYF.

The V and J genes are TRBV4-1 and TRBJ2-5; D might be TRBD1 or TRBD2, each matching 5 bases. Germline V gene lookup returns CDR1 MGHRA and CDR2 YSYEKL. V was shortened by 4 bases and J by 4 bases, with 13 bases between the two germline ends. The CDR3 sequence is 14 residues long. The DNA of the CDR3 is TGCGCCAGCAGCCGCCCGGGGCGGCTAGAGACCCAGTACTTC. Its protein is CASSRPGRLETQYF.

This clone has only a few counts. The rearrangement joins TRBV5-1 to TRBJ1-5; D gene ambiguous. Germline V gene data show CDR1 as SGHRS and CDR2 as YFSETQ. Between the trimmed V and J ends, which lost 4 bases and 5 bases, there was a span of 10 bases. This CDR3 spans 13 amino acids. The CDR3 region is CASSRTTDQPQHF. As DNA, the CDR3 is TGCGCCAGCAGCCGAACCACGGATCAGCCCCAGCATTTT.

The chain is built from TRBV5-1 and TRBJ2-3, with 10 bases aligning to TRBD2. The CDR3 spans 16 residues. The junction had 4 bases not matched to a gene; V was cut back by 1 base and J by 2 bases. The V gene's germline CDR1 is SGHRS and CDR2 YFSETQ. The CDR3 loop is CASSLFTSGNTDTQYF. Here the CDR3 DNA reads TGCGCCAGCAGCTTGTTTACTAGCGGGAACACAGATACGCAGTATTTT. The full variable domain, completed using reference TRBV5-1 and TRBJ2-3, is KAGVTQTPRYLIKTRGQQVTLSCSPISGHRSVSWYQQTPGQGLQFLFEYFSETQRNKGNFPGRFSGRQFSNSRSEMNVSTLELGDSALYLCASSLFTSGNTDTQYFGPGTRLTVL.

This clone has just a few counts. The chain joins TRBV28 to TRBJ2-3; TRBD1 matches 8 bases. V was pared by 0 bases and J by 5 bases, with 4 bases of the junction left unmatched. The CDR3 length is 15 residues. Per germline, CDR1 MDHEN and CDR2 SYDVKM. The CDR3 DNA reads TGTGCCAGCAGTTTATGGGGGACAGGTCGAGATACGCAGTATTTT. Residues: CASSLWGTGRDTQYF. Variable domain in full (rest from reference TRBV28 and TRBJ2-3): DVKVTQSSRYLVKRTGEKVFLECVQDMDHENMFWYRQDPGLGLRLIYFSYDVKMKEKGDIPEGYSVSREKKERFSLILESASTNQTSMYLCASSLWGTGRDTQYFGPGTRLTVL.

This sequence joins TRBV11-2 and TRBJ1-2; possibly TRBD1 for D (5 bases). Germline V gives CDR1 SGHAT, CDR2 FQNNGV. Trimming shortened V by 8 bases and J by 2 bases, and 21 bases separated the two germline ends. CDR3 length: 16 residues. CDR3 in amino acids: CASPTRDPERNYGYTF. The CDR3 DNA is TGTGCCAGCCCGACCCGGGACCCCGAACGGAACTATGGCTACACCTTC.